The TCR beta chain described here comes from a study of blood T cells in healthy people across ages. This clonotype showed up many times. The V and J ends lost 7 bases and 4 bases, in that order; junction bases with no gene match: 2. CDR3 length: 13 amino acids. Germline V lookup: CDR1 MNHNY, CDR2 SVGAGI (reference sequence). Primers used in a second PCR of about 6 to 11 cycles were a sample-barcoded 5' primer and a J-beta primer mix. TCRdb re-called the 5' RACE reads with MiXCR, one entry per CDR3 protein. Here the sample spans 750,000 to 950,000 distinct CDR3 sequences, under 35% being singletons. This same sample was also part of a study on T cells of mothers and their children. From that study: The sample comes from nine or ten healthy Caucasian donors: mothers and children. Some 2.7 million TCR beta reads per child versus over 9 million per mother.

Input material: blood. The source is a woman between 40 and 55 years old in good health. V and J are TRBV6-6 and TRBJ2-3, with 10 bases lining up with TRBD2. The CDR3 loop reads CASKRGGADTQYF. The CDR3 DNA sequence: TGTGCCAGCAAGCGGGGGGGCGCAGATACGCAGTATTTT.